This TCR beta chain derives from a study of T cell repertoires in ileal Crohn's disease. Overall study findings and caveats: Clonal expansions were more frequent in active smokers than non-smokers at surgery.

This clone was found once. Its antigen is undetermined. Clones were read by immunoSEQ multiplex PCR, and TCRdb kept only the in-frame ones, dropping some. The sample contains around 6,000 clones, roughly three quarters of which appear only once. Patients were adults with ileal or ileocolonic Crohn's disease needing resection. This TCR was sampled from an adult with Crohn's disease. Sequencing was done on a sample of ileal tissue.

CDR3 DNA: TGTGCCAGCAGCGCTCGCCTACAGGACAGGGGGAACTACGAGCAGTACTTC. Translation gives CASSARLQDRGNYEQYF. The rearrangement joins TRBV7-3 to TRBJ2-7; 10 positions match TRBD1. The CDR3 sequence is 17 residues long. The germline CDR1 and CDR2 sequences are SGHTA and FQGTGA. The trim removed 5 bases at V and 3 bases at J, leaving 13 bases unmatched.